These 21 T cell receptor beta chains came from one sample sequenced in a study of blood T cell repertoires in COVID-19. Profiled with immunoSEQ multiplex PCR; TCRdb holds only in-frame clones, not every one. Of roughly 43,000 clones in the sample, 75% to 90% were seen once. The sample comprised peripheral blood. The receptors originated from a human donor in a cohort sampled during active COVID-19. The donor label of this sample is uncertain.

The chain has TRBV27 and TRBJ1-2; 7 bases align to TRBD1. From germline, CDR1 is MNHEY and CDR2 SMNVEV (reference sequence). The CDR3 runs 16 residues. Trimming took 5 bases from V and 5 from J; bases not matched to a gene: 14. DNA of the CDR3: TGTGCCAGCAGTCCCGCCGGAGGGGGCAGGGTGTATGGCTACACCTTC. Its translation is CASSPAGGGRVYGYTF.

CDR3 in DNA: TGTGCCAGCAGCTTGACAAACAATGAGCAGTTCTTC. Amino acids: CASSLTNNEQFF. The J gene is TRBJ2-1, the V gene TRBV11-2, with no clear D. This CDR3 has 12 residues. Deletions cut 3 bases from V and 5 bases from J, with 5 bases between. In germline, CDR1 is SGHAT, CDR2 FQNNGV.

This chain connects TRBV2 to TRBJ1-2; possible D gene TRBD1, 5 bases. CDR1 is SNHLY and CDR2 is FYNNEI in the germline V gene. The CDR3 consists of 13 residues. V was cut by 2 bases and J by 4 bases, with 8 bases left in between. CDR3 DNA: TGTGCCAGCAGTGAACGACAGATCTATGGCTACACCTTC. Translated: CASSERQIYGYTF.

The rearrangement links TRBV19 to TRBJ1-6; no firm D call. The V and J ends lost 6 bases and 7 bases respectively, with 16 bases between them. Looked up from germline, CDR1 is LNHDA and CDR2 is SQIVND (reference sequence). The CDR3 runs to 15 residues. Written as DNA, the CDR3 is TGTGCCAGTAGGGCCCAGAGACGGGAGAATTCACCCCTCCACTTT. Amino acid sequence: CASRAQRRENSPLHF. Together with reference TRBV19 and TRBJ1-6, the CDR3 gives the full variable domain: DGGITQSPKYLFRKEGQNVTLSCEQNLNHDAMYWYRQDPGQGLRLIYYSQIVNDFQKGDIAEGYSVSREKKESFPLTVTSAQKNPTAFYLCASRAQRRENSPLHFGNGTRLTVT.

The CDR3 spells CASSLPSLGTGYSYEQYF. Written as DNA, the CDR3 is TGTGCCAGCAGTCTCCCCTCACTCGGGACAGGATACTCCTACGAGCAGTACTTC. J is TRBJ2-7 and V is TRBV28; 8 bases fit TRBD1. CDR1 MDHEN and CDR2 SYDVKM come from the germline V gene. The V and J ends lost 5 bases and 0 bases, in that order; junction bases with no gene match: 15. This CDR3 comprises 18 residues.

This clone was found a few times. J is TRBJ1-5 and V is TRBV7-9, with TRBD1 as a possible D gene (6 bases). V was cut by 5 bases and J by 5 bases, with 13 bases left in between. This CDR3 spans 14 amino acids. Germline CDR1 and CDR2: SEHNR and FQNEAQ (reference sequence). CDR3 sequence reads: CASSSGTYDQPQHF. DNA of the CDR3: TGTGCCAGCAGCAGTGGGACATACGATCAGCCCCAGCATTTT.

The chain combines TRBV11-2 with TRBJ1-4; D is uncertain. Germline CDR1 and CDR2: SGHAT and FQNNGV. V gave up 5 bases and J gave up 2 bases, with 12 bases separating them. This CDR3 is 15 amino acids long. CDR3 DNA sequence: TGTGCCAGCAGCCCTGAACCCGCGACTAATGAAAAACTGTTTTTT. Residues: CASSPEPATNEKLFF.

The CDR3 region has the DNA TGCGCCAGCAGCCGGGGGTGGGGGGACTCTAGCACAGATACGCAGTATTTT. Its translation: CASSRGWGDSSTDTQYF. The gene calls are TRBV4-1 and TRBJ2-3, with a possible D match to TRBD2 (6 bases). Germline-derived CDR1 and CDR2 are MGHRA and YSYEKL. The CDR3 sequence is 17 residues long. The V end was cut by 4 bases, the J end by 0 bases, with 17 bases between.

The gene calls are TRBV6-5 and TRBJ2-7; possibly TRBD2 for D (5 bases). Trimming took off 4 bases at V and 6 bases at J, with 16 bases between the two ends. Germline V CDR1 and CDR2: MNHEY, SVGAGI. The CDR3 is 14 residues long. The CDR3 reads CASSSLGGIGEQYF. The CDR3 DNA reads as TGTGCCAGCAGTTCTCTAGGAGGCATAGGCGAGCAGTACTTC.

CDR3 nucleotide sequence: TGTGCCAGCAGTTACCGACCGCGGGGCGGCACTGAAGCTTTCTTT. Protein sequence: CASSYRPRGGTEAFF. V is TRBV6-5 and J is TRBJ1-1; D may be TRBD1 (5 bases). Germline loops: CDR1 MNHEY, CDR2 SVGAGI. The V and J ends lost 2 bases and 4 bases respectively, with 14 bases between them. The CDR3 length is 15 residues.

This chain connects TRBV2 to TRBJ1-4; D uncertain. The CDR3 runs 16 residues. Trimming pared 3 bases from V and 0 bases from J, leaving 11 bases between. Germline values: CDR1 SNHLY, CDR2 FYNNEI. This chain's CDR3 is CASSEFGAATNEKLFF. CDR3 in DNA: TGTGCCAGCAGTGAGTTCGGAGCGGCAACTAATGAAAAACTGTTTTTT.

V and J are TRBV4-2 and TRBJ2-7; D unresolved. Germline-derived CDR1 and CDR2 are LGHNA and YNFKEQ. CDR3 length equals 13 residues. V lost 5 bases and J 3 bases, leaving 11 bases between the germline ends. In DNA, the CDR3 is TGTGCCAGCAGCGAAATAACTTTCTACGAGCAGTACTTC. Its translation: CASSEITFYEQYF.

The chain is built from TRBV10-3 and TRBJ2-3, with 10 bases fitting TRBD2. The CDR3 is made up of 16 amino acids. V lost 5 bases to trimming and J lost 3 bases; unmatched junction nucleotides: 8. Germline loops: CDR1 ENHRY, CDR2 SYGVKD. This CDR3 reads CAISKQSGGATDTQYF. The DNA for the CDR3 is TGTGCCATCAGTAAGCAAAGCGGGGGGGCGACAGATACGCAGTATTTT.

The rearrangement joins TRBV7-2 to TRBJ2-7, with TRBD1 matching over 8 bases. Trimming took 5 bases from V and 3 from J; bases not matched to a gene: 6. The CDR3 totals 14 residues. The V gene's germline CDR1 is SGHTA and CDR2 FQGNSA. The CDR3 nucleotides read TGTGCCAGCAGCATCGACAGGGGCAACTACGAGCAGTACTTC. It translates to CASSIDRGNYEQYF.

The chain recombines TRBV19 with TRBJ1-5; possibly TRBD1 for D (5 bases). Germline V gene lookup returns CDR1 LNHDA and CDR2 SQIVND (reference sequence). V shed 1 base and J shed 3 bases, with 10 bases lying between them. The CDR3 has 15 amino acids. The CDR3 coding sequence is TGTGCCAGTAGTATAGGAGGAGGGGACAATCAGCCCCAGCATTTT. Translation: CASSIGGGDNQPQHF.

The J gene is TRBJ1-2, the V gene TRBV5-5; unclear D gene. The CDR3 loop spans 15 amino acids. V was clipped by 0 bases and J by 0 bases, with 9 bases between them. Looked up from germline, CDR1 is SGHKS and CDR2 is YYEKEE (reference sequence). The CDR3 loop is CASSLAFGTNYGYTF. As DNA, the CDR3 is TGTGCCAGCAGCTTGGCTTTTGGCACTAACTATGGCTACACCTTC.

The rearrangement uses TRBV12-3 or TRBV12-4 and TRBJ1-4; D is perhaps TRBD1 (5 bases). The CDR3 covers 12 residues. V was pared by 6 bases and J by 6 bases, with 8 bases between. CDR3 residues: CASSGGDEKLFF. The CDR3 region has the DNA TGTGCCAGCAGCGGGGGGGATGAAAAACTGTTTTTT.

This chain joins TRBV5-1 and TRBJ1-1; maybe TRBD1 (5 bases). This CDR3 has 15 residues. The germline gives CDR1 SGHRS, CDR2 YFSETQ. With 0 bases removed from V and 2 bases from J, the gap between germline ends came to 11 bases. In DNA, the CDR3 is TGCGCCAGCAGCTTGGCAGGGCCTCCTAACACTGAAGCTTTCTTT. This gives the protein CASSLAGPPNTEAFF.

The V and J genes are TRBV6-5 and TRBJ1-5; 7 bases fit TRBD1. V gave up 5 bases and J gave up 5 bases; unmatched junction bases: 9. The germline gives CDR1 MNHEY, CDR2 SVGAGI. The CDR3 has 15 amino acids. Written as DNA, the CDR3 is TGTGCCAGCAGTCAAACTCACAGGGGCTATCAGCCCCAGCATTTT. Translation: CASSQTHRGYQPQHF.

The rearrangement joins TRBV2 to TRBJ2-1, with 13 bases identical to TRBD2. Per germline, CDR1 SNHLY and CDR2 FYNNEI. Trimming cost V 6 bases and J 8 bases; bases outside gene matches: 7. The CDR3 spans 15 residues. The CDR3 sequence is CASSVTSGGVDEQFF. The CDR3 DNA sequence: TGTGCCAGCAGCGTTACTAGCGGGGGGGTTGATGAGCAGTTCTTC.

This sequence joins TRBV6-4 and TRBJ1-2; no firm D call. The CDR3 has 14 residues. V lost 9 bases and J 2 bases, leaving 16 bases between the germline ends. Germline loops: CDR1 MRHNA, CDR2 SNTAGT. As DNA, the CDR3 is TGTGCCAGACCGTCCGGGATTATAAACTATGGCTACACCTTC. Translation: CARPSGIINYGYTF.